The 22 T cell receptor beta chains in this list originate from one sample, sequenced in a study of T cell responses to AZD1222 COVID-19 vaccine. Assay used: immunoSEQ multiplex PCR; TCRdb lists only in-frame clones, some missing. Of about 56,000 clones detected, 75% to 90% appear once; the ten largest clones hold about 16%. Here the sequenced sample was peripheral blood, taken on day 0 of AZD1222 vaccination. The receptors were gathered from an adult in good health.

The chain recombines TRBV10-3 with TRBJ2-1; D tentatively fits TRBD1 or TRBD2 (5 bases each). V was clipped by 11 bases and J by 5 bases, with 19 bases between them. The CDR3 covers 14 residues. Germline V gene lookup returns CDR1 ENHRY and CDR2 SYGVKD. The chain's CDR3 is CAAKVSGTDNEQFF. The CDR3 DNA reads as TGTGCCGCCAAAGTTTCCGGGACCGACAATGAGCAGTTCTTC.

The chain employs TRBV28 and TRBJ1-6; 7 bases are a match to TRBD1. Germline lookup yields CDR1 MDHEN and CDR2 SYDVKM. After removal of 3 bases from V and 5 bases from J, the junction contained 4 bases not matched to a gene. There are 15 residues in the CDR3. The CDR3, as DNA: TGTGCCAGCAGTTTTTCGACAGGGAATAATTCACCCCTCCACTTT. It is translated as CASSFSTGNNSPLHF.

The CDR3 loop reads CASSQGPDTAFSYEQYF. CDR3 coding DNA: TGTGCCAGCAGCCAAGGACCAGACACAGCATTCTCCTACGAGCAGTACTTC. The chain links TRBV14 to TRBJ2-7; no clear D. This CDR3 contains 17 residues. Looked up from germline, CDR1 is SGHDN and CDR2 is FVKESK. V shed 1 base and J shed 0 bases, with 16 bases lying between them.

V usage is TRBV5-4 and J usage is TRBJ2-5, with D perhaps matching TRBD1 or TRBD2 (5 bases each). This CDR3 region has 16 residues. In germline, CDR1 is SGHNT, CDR2 YYREEE (reference sequence). V was shortened by 4 bases and J by 5 bases, with 21 bases between the two germline ends. The CDR3 bases are TGTGCCAGCAGCCGACAGATTGGGGGTGGTTTGGAGACCCAGTACTTC. Its protein product is CASSRQIGGGLETQYF.

In this sample, this clone turned up a few times. The chain recombines TRBV7-2 with TRBJ1-1; 7 bases align to TRBD1. J lost 4 bases, V lost 4 bases, and 9 bases had no gene match. CDR1 SGHTA and CDR2 FQGNSA come from the germline V gene. The CDR3 contains 15 residues. The CDR3 DNA follows: TGTGCCAGCAGCTCCCAAATAGCAGGGGGCACTGAAGCTTTCTTT. This encodes CASSSQIAGGTEAFF.

DNA of the CDR3: TGTGCCAGCAGACATCCGGGACACATCCAAAAAGGAGCCGAGCAGTACTTC. It is translated as CASRHPGHIQKGAEQYF. This chain joins TRBV6-8 and TRBJ2-7, with D perhaps TRBD1 (6 bases). The V gene's germline CDR1 is MNHGY and CDR2 SAAAGT. The CDR3 is 17 amino acids. V lost 6 bases and J 6 bases, leaving 27 bases between the germline ends.

The chain couples TRBV20-1 to TRBJ1-6, with D maybe TRBD1 (5 bases). The germline V gene encodes CDR1 DFQATT and CDR2 SNEGSKA (reference sequence). Trimming cost V 3 bases and J 8 bases, with 17 bases left between them. This CDR3 is 15 amino acids long. CDR3 in amino acids: CSASTHEQEDSPLHF. In DNA form, the CDR3 reads TGCAGTGCTAGTACTCATGAACAGGAGGATTCACCCCTCCACTTT.

The chain recombines TRBV18 with TRBJ2-7; D is uncertain. CDR1 is KGHSH and CDR2 is LQKENI in the germline V gene. Trimming cost V 3 bases and J 2 bases, with 8 bases left between them. CDR3 length equals 13 residues. The CDR3 loop is CASSPGRTYEQYF. CDR3 DNA: TGTGCCAGCTCACCGGGCAGAACCTACGAGCAGTACTTC.

This clone has only one observation. The rearrangement joins TRBV28 to TRBJ1-5, with TRBD1 as a possible D gene (5 bases). V was pared by 5 bases and J by 0 bases, with 11 bases between. CDR1 MDHEN and CDR2 SYDVKM come from the germline V gene. CDR3 length equals 15 residues. This CDR3 reads CASSRGRNSNQPQHF. CDR3 coding DNA: TGTGCCAGCAGTCGGGGACGGAATAGCAATCAGCCCCAGCATTTT.

The rearrangement uses TRBV11-2 and TRBJ1-6; 7 bases map to TRBD1. This CDR3 has 14 residues. The junction had 6 bases not matched to a gene; V was cut back by 6 bases and J by 7 bases. Germline assignment: CDR1 SGHAT and CDR2 FQNNGV. CDR3 nucleotides: TGTGCCAGCAGTCCGACAGGGATGAATTCACCCCTCCACTTT. Amino acid sequence: CASSPTGMNSPLHF.

The chain's CDR3 is CASSDSGHSSPLHF. The CDR3 DNA follows: TGTGCCAGCAGTGACAGTGGACACTCCTCACCCCTCCACTTT. V usage is TRBV6-4 and J usage is TRBJ1-6, with D maybe TRBD1 (5 bases). CDR1 and CDR2 from the germline V gene are MRHNA and SNTAGT. CDR3 length equals 14 residues. V was clipped by 2 bases and J by 10 bases, with 12 bases between them.

This clone was seen only once. The chain couples TRBV11-2 to TRBJ1-5; TRBD1 might be the D (5 bases). The germline V gene has CDR1 SGHAT and CDR2 FQNNGV. The CDR3 contains 13 residues. V lost 3 bases to trimming and J lost 7 bases, with 10 bases between them. CDR3 sequence reads: CASSFGGRQPQHF. CDR3 nucleotide sequence: TGTGCCAGCAGCTTCGGGGGGAGGCAGCCCCAGCATTTT.

The chain joins TRBV19 to TRBJ1-2; 7 bases line up with TRBD1. Trimming took 3 bases from V and 7 from J; bases not matched to a gene: 5. From germline, CDR1 is LNHDA and CDR2 SQIVND (reference sequence). The CDR3 has 13 residues. The CDR3 loop is CASSILGGSGYTF. DNA for the CDR3: TGTGCCAGTAGTATTCTAGGGGGCAGTGGCTACACCTTC.

The sample holds a few counts of this clone. The rearrangement uses TRBV19 and TRBJ2-7; TRBD1 is a possible D gene (6 bases). The CDR3 totals 15 residues. CDR1 and CDR2 from the germline V gene are LNHDA and SQIVND (reference sequence). Between the trimmed V and J ends, which lost 3 bases and 2 bases, there was a span of 14 bases. This chain's CDR3 is CASSIDRPKTYEQYF. DNA for the CDR3: TGTGCCAGTAGTATTGACAGGCCGAAGACCTACGAGCAGTACTTC.

The genes are TRBV5-4 and TRBJ2-7; 9 nucleotides agree with TRBD1. The germline gives CDR1 SGHNT, CDR2 YYREEE (reference sequence). This CDR3 is 19 amino acids long. V dropped 6 bases and J dropped 2; count of bases not matched to a gene: 21. The CDR3 nucleotides read TGTGCCAGCACCACGGACAGGGGAGGGTTATTAATCAACCCCTACGAGCAGTACTTC. Translation: CASTTDRGGLLINPYEQYF. Drawing the rest from reference TRBV5-4 and TRBJ2-7, the complete variable domain is ETGVTQSPTHLIKTRGQQVTLRCSSQSGHNTVSWYQQALGQGPQFIFQYYREEENGRGNFPPRFSGLQFPNYSSELNVNALELDDSALYLCASTTDRGGLLINPYEQYFGPGTRLTVT.

This chain links TRBV6-1 with TRBJ2-3, with TRBD2 as a possible D gene (6 bases). V lost 1 base and J 5 bases, leaving 7 bases between the germline ends. Looked up from germline, CDR1 is MNHNS and CDR2 is SASEGT. This CDR3 has 13 amino acids. CDR3 bases: TGTGCCAGCAGTGAAGTGGGAGGAGATACGCAGTATTTT. This codes for CASSEVGGDTQYF.

This chain connects TRBV5-1 to TRBJ2-3; 10 bases agree with TRBD2. V lost 2 bases, J lost 5 bases, and 5 bases stayed unmatched. The CDR3 is 15 amino acids. Germline CDR1 SGHRS, CDR2 YFSETQ. In DNA, the CDR3 is TGCGCCAGCAGCTTAGCGGGGGGGTTTAGAGATACGCAGTATTTT. It yields the protein CASSLAGGFRDTQYF.

The gene calls are TRBV19 and TRBJ1-1; tentative D call: TRBD1 (6 bases). The V end was cut by 8 bases, the J end by 1 base, with 17 bases between. CDR1 LNHDA and CDR2 SQIVND come from the germline V gene (reference sequence). This CDR3 contains 15 residues. CDR3 nucleotides: TGTGCCAGTCGAGGGGGGGAGGCAGGGAACACTGAAGCTTTCTTT. Translating it yields CASRGGEAGNTEAFF.

The J gene is TRBJ2-5, the V gene TRBV2; no definite D call. The germline V gene encodes CDR1 SNHLY and CDR2 FYNNEI. V was pared by 1 base and J by 7 bases, with 25 bases between. This CDR3 has 18 residues. This CDR3 is CASSEGSAGPKIMGTQYF. Written as DNA, the CDR3 is TGTGCCAGCAGTGAAGGATCGGCAGGCCCGAAAATCATGGGGACCCAGTACTTC.

V and J are TRBV30 and TRBJ1-4; the D gene is possibly TRBD1 (5 bases). Germline V gives CDR1 GTSNPN, CDR2 SVGIG (reference sequence). The CDR3 runs 14 residues. V dropped 0 bases and J dropped 8 bases, with 13 bases sitting between them. The CDR3 region has the DNA TGTGCCTGGAGTGTACAGACGGGGGTCGAAAAACTGTTTTTT. Its protein product is CAWSVQTGVEKLFF.

The CDR3 region is CASRQQGAHYGYTF. CDR3 coding DNA: TGTGCCAGCAGGCAACAGGGGGCTCACTATGGCTACACCTTC. The chain combines TRBV5-4 with TRBJ1-2; 9 bases align to TRBD1. V was clipped by 5 bases and J by 3 bases; unmatched bases: 5. The CDR3 contains 14 residues. CDR1 is SGHNT, CDR2 YYREEE, per germline (reference sequence).

The chain combines TRBV2 with TRBJ1-1, with 7 bases fitting TRBD1. The CDR3 has 13 residues. CDR1 and CDR2 from the germline V gene are SNHLY and FYNNEI. Trimming cost V 7 bases and J 10 bases; bases outside gene matches: 12. The CDR3 reads CASTLQGGMGAFF. CDR3 nucleotides: TGTGCCAGCACCCTTCAGGGGGGTATGGGAGCTTTCTTT. Complete variable domain (other parts from reference TRBV2 and TRBJ1-1): EPEVTQTPSHQVTQMGQEVILRCVPISNHLYFYWYRQILGQKVEFLVSFYNNEISEKSEIFDDQFSVERPDGSNFTLKIRSTKLEDSAMYFCASTLQGGMGAFFGQGTRLTVV.